These 26 T cell receptor beta chains came from one sample sequenced in a study of Ad26.COV2.S vaccination and SARS-CoV-2 variants. Regarding treatment: some 20 received Ad26.COV2.S at low or high dose, single or two shots; 5 received placebo; per-sample allocation not given. Samples came from day 63 after the first vaccine or placebo injection. The repertoire was sequenced with immunoSEQ multiplex PCR; TCRdb's copy has only in-frame clones and lacks some. The table records approximately 300,000 clones, approximately 80% of them present only once. The source was peripheral blood, collected in a trial of Ad26.COV2.S vaccine versus placebo. Receptors originate from a person between 18 and 65 years old who received the Ad26.COV2.S COVID-19 vaccine or a placebo.

The rearrangement joins TRBV7-2 to TRBJ2-5; D gene uncertain. This CDR3 is 13 amino acids long. Germline loops: CDR1 SGHTA, CDR2 FQGNSA. V lost 1 base, J lost 5 bases, and 8 bases lay in between. CDR3 sequence reads: CASSLGWVETQYF. The CDR3 nucleotides read TGTGCCAGCAGCTTAGGGTGGGTGGAGACCCAGTACTTC.

This sequence joins TRBV18 and TRBJ2-5, with D tentatively TRBD1 (5 bases). Germline loops: CDR1 KGHSH, CDR2 LQKENI. The CDR3 is made up of 14 amino acids. V lost 3 bases to trimming and J lost 5 bases, with 13 bases between them. CDR3 in amino acids: CASSPNWGRETQYF. The CDR3 DNA reads as TGTGCCAGCTCACCGAACTGGGGCCGGGAGACCCAGTACTTC. Looking up the rest from reference TRBV18 and TRBJ2-5 gives the full variable domain: NAGVMQNPRHLVRRRGQEARLRCSPMKGHSHVYWYRQLPEEGLKFMVYLQKENIIDESGMPKERFSAEFPKEGPSILRIQQVVRGDSAAYFCASSPNWGRETQYFGPGTRLLVL.

A note on this clone: The junction differs from germline at one of its ends, possibly a read error. The rearrangement joins TRBV5-1 to TRBJ1-1; D possibly corresponds to TRBD1 (6 bases). This CDR3 is 15 amino acids long. Germline V gene sequence: CDR1 SGHRS, CDR2 YFSETQ. The CDR3 DNA reads TGCGCCAGCAGCTTGGGGACAGTGGGGAACGCTGAAGCTTTCTTT. Its protein is CASSLGTVGNAEAFF.

This clone was recorded once. This chain connects TRBV5-1 to TRBJ2-1; 12 bases map to TRBD2. Germline loops: CDR1 SGHRS, CDR2 YFSETQ. J lost 4 bases, V lost 4 bases, and 6 bases had no gene match. This CDR3 has 16 residues. The CDR3 region is CASSERTSGDYNEQFF. CDR3 nucleotides: TGCGCCAGCAGCGAGAGGACTAGCGGGGATTACAATGAGCAGTTCTTC. Full variable domain (outside the CDR3, taken from reference TRBV5-1 and TRBJ2-1): KAGVTQTPRYLIKTRGQQVTLSCSPISGHRSVSWYQQTPGQGLQFLFEYFSETQRNKGNFPGRFSGRQFSNSRSEMNVSTLELGDSALYLCASSERTSGDYNEQFFGPGTRLTVL.

The chain uses TRBV2 and TRBJ1-5; 8 nucleotides agree with TRBD1. The CDR3 covers 15 residues. CDR1 is SNHLY and CDR2 is FYNNEI in the germline V gene. With V trimmed by 5 bases and J by 1 base, 4 bases remained unmatched. The CDR3 sequence is CASSQDRASNQPQHF. The DNA for the CDR3 is TGTGCCAGCAGTCAGGACAGGGCAAGCAATCAGCCCCAGCATTTT.

V and J are TRBV7-2 and TRBJ2-2, with 7 bases matching TRBD1. The trim removed 6 bases at V and 2 bases at J, leaving 9 bases unmatched. The CDR3 loop spans 16 amino acids. Germline lookup yields CDR1 SGHTA and CDR2 FQGNSA. The CDR3 DNA reads TGTGCCAGCAGTTTCTCCGGGACAGCCAACACCGGGGAGCTGTTTTTT. Protein sequence: CASSFSGTANTGELFF.

This clone was found once. This chain uses TRBV11-3 with TRBJ1-1; D is undetermined. The V gene's germline CDR1 is SGHNT and CDR2 YENEEA. Trimming shortened V by 3 bases and J by 3 bases, and 5 bases separated the two germline ends. The CDR3 contains 12 residues. Written as DNA, the CDR3 is TGTGCCAGCAGCTTTACGGACACTGAAGCTTTCTTT. This gives the protein CASSFTDTEAFF.

The chain couples TRBV5-1 to TRBJ2-3, with 9 bases fitting TRBD2. The CDR3 contains 15 residues. CDR1 is SGHRS and CDR2 is YFSETQ in the germline V gene. V gave up 0 bases and J gave up 3 bases; unmatched junction bases: 2. Written as DNA, the CDR3 is TGCGCCAGCAGCTTGGGCAGCGGGGGGACAGATACGCAGTATTTT. Residues: CASSLGSGGTDTQYF.

The chain is built from TRBV7-9 and TRBJ2-4, with D possibly being TRBD1 (6 bases). Per germline, CDR1 SEHNR and CDR2 FQNEAQ (reference sequence). Trimming cost V 2 bases and J 2 bases, with 13 bases left between them. CDR3 length equals 16 residues. The CDR3, as DNA: TGTGCCAGCAGCTTAACTGGGGGCGGTACCAAAAACATTCAGTACTTC. This codes for CASSLTGGGTKNIQYF.

The V gene is TRBV1, the J gene TRBJ1-5; TRBD1, the table's D call, lacks a check against the DNA. TRBV1 is annotated as a pseudogene. The CDR3 loop spans 13 amino acids. The chain's CDR3 is CTSKRQGEEPQHF. CDR3 DNA sequence: TGCACCAGCAAACGGCAGGGTGAAGAGCCCCAGCATTTT.

The chain carries TRBV5-1 and TRBJ1-5; TRBD1 is a possible D gene (5 bases). This CDR3 is 13 amino acids long. CDR1 and CDR2 from the germline V gene are SGHRS and YFSETQ. V lost 4 bases and J lost 3, with 8 bases in between. The CDR3 bases are TGCGCCAGCAGCGGTGGACACAATCAGCCCCAGCATTTT. Its protein product is CASSGGHNQPQHF. The full variable domain, with the rest looked up from reference TRBV5-1 and TRBJ1-5, is KAGVTQTPRYLIKTRGQQVTLSCSPISGHRSVSWYQQTPGQGLQFLFEYFSETQRNKGNFPGRFSGRQFSNSRSEMNVSTLELGDSALYLCASSGGHNQPQHFGDGTRLSIL.

The chain combines TRBV7-6 with TRBJ2-1; the D gene is possibly TRBD2 (6 bases). Trimming cost V 6 bases and J 8 bases, with 17 bases left between them. The CDR3 has 14 residues. CDR1 is SGHVS and CDR2 is FNYEAQ in the germline V gene. The CDR3: CASRKTGASHEQFF. CDR3 DNA sequence: TGTGCCAGCAGGAAAACGGGAGCCTCCCATGAGCAGTTCTTC. Looking up the rest from reference TRBV7-6 and TRBJ2-1 gives the full variable domain: GAGVSQSPRYKVTKRGQDVALRCDPISGHVSLYWYRQALGQGPEFLTYFNYEAQQDKSGLPNDRFSAERPEGSISTLTIQRTEQRDSAMYRCASRKTGASHEQFFGPGTRLTVL.

The V call is TRBV7-2, the J call TRBJ1-4; D gene unclear. This CDR3 is 14 amino acids long. V was pared by 6 bases and J by 8 bases, with 16 bases between. Germline V CDR1 and CDR2: SGHTA, FQGNSA. The CDR3 is CASRRTSSHEKLFF. The CDR3 DNA sequence: TGTGCCAGCAGGCGCACCAGTTCCCACGAAAAACTGTTTTTT.

A word on this clone: The sample contains more than one DNA sequence encoding this CDR3. The chain links TRBV28 to TRBJ2-6; D is possibly TRBD1 (5 bases). Trimming pared 2 bases from V and 4 bases from J, leaving 9 bases between. CDR1 is MDHEN, CDR2 SYDVKM, per germline. There are 15 residues in the CDR3. This chain's CDR3 is CASSLRGSGANVLTF. The CDR3 nucleotides read TGTGCCAGCAGTTTAAGGGGTTCAGGGGCCAACGTCCTGACTTTC. Full variable domain (outside the CDR3, taken from reference TRBV28 and TRBJ2-6): DVKVTQSSRYLVKRTGEKVFLECVQDMDHENMFWYRQDPGLGLRLIYFSYDVKMKEKGDIPEGYSVSREKKERFSLILESASTNQTSMYLCASSLRGSGANVLTFGAGSRLTVL.

The chain carries TRBV28 and TRBJ2-7; D remains ambiguous. V was cut by 5 bases and J by 3 bases, with 8 bases left in between. This CDR3 is 12 amino acids long. Germline CDR1 is MDHEN and CDR2 is SYDVKM. For the CDR3, the DNA is TGTGCCAGCAGTCCGCAGATCTACGAGCAGTACTTC. It encodes CASSPQIYEQYF.

The V call is TRBV5-6, the J call TRBJ1-5, with unresolved D. CDR1 is SGHDT and CDR2 is YYEEEE in the germline V gene. The CDR3 has 12 amino acids. V lost 2 bases to trimming and J lost 6 bases, with 6 bases between them. The CDR3 DNA reads as TGTGCCAGCAGCTTTCTTGGTCAGCCCCAGCATTTT. Translated, it gives CASSFLGQPQHF. The entire variable domain, with the rest obtained from reference TRBV5-6 and TRBJ1-5, is as follows: DAGVTQSPTHLIKTRGQQVTLRCSPKSGHDTVSWYQQALGQGPQFIFQYYEEEERQRGNFPDRFSGHQFPNYSSELNVNALLLGDSALYLCASSFLGQPQHFGDGTRLSIL.

This rearrangement joins TRBV2 to TRBJ1-5, with D uncertain. Germline assignment: CDR1 SNHLY and CDR2 FYNNEI. This CDR3 contains 13 residues. Trimming pared 7 bases from V and 1 base from J, leaving 8 bases between. In DNA, the CDR3 is TGTGCCAGCAAACGAGAAAGCAATCAGCCCCAGCATTTT. Translated, it gives CASKRESNQPQHF.

The genes are TRBV6-5 and TRBJ2-2, with D unclear. V was clipped by 7 bases and J by 6 bases, with 12 bases between them. CDR1 and CDR2 (germline): MNHEY, SVGAGI. This CDR3 has 13 amino acids. The CDR3 bases are TGTGCCAGCAACCCAACGAGCGCCGGGGAGCTGTTTTTT. It yields the protein CASNPTSAGELFF.

V is TRBV2 and J is TRBJ2-7; TRBD2 is a possible D gene (5 bases). CDR1 is SNHLY, CDR2 FYNNEI, per germline. Between the trimmed V and J ends, which lost 7 bases and 0 bases, there was a span of 13 bases. The CDR3 extends over 14 amino acids. The CDR3 spells CASKRTESSYEQYF. The CDR3 DNA reads TGTGCCAGCAAGCGGACGGAGAGCTCCTACGAGCAGTACTTC.

This clone was seen just once. The chain carries TRBV4-1 and TRBJ1-2; no clear D. This CDR3 is 16 amino acids long. The V and J ends lost 1 base and 5 bases respectively, with 17 bases between them. Germline lookup yields CDR1 MGHRA and CDR2 YSYEKL. CDR3 bases: TGCGCCAGCAGCCAAGCCCAACAGCCGGAAAGGTATGGCTACACCTTC. Amino acids: CASSQAQQPERYGYTF.

The rearrangement uses TRBV28 and TRBJ2-7; no firm D call. V was pared by 6 bases and J by 3 bases, with 18 bases between. Germline V lookup: CDR1 MDHEN, CDR2 SYDVKM. The CDR3 covers 15 residues. CDR3: CASSNFDPVGYEQYF. The CDR3 DNA reads TGTGCCAGCAGCAACTTCGACCCGGTGGGCTACGAGCAGTACTTC.

This chain joins TRBV15 and TRBJ2-3; no clear D gene. The CDR3 contains 14 residues. Germline values: CDR1 LNHNV, CDR2 YYDKDF (reference sequence). Trimming took 0 bases from V and 4 from J, leaving 8 bases between them. In DNA, the CDR3 is TGTGCCACCAGCAGAGAATCTAGTCCAGATACGCAGTATTTT. This encodes CATSRESSPDTQYF.

The chain is built from TRBV19 and TRBJ2-4; D is possibly TRBD1 (6 bases). Trimming stripped 5 bases from V and 0 bases from J, with 11 bases between. Germline V gene lookup returns CDR1 LNHDA and CDR2 SQIVND (reference sequence). CDR3 length equals 15 residues. The DNA of the CDR3 is TGTGCCAGTAGTGCCGACAGGCTAGCCAAAAACATTCAGTACTTC. This sequence encodes CASSADRLAKNIQYF.

This clone was seen just once. This chain joins TRBV5-1 and TRBJ2-3; TRBD1 or TRBD2 may be the D gene (6 bases each). The CDR3 contains 16 residues. Looked up from germline, CDR1 is SGHRS and CDR2 is YFSETQ. V shed 4 bases and J shed 0 bases, with 15 bases lying between them. For the CDR3, the DNA is TGCGCCAGCAGCACAGGGACGGCGGGGAGCACAGATACGCAGTATTTT. Translating gives CASSTGTAGSTDTQYF.

The chain uses TRBV10-3 and TRBJ1-2, with unresolved D. Per the germline V gene, CDR1 is ENHRY and CDR2 is SYGVKD. This CDR3 comprises 13 residues. V lost 6 bases, J lost 4 bases, and 12 bases lay in between. The CDR3 DNA is TGTGCCATCAGGAAAGGACTCTCCTATGGCTACACCTTC. This codes for CAIRKGLSYGYTF.

The V and J genes are TRBV28 and TRBJ2-1; D is possibly TRBD2 (6 bases). Trimming stripped 5 bases from V and 8 bases from J, with 28 bases between. The CDR3 spans 18 residues. Germline V lookup: CDR1 MDHEN, CDR2 SYDVKM. DNA for the CDR3: TGTGCCAGCAGTCCGCAAGTACTGACTAGGGGTCGAAGTTATGAGCAGTTCTTC. This translates into CASSPQVLTRGRSYEQFF.